This T cell receptor beta chain is drawn from a study of cytomegalovirus exposure and HLA in healthy donors. The PCR used 60 Vbeta and 13 Jbeta primers. Only in-frame clones appear in the TCRdb table, and some are missing; sequencing was by immunoSEQ multiplex PCR. The table records 130,000 to 150,000 clones, roughly 65% of them present only once. To note about this clone: Its antigen is unidentified.

The CDR3 contains 13 residues. The V and J ends lost 3 bases and 8 bases respectively, with 13 bases between them. From germline, CDR1 is MNHEY and CDR2 SMNVEV (reference sequence). Points from the study as a whole: One variant, a missense change in DCLRE1C, was linked in a later analysis to TCR beta V- and J-gene trimming.

The sequence was collected from a man between 60 and 70 years old in good health and CMV-seronegative. Sequenced sample: PBMCs. This rearrangement joins TRBV27 to TRBJ1-2; unclear D gene. The CDR3 DNA is TGTGCCAGCAGTTTTGAGGGAACGTACGGCTACACCTTC. Protein: CASSFEGTYGYTF.